The clone carrying this T cell receptor (beta chain) was seen more than once but under ten times. These data come from a study of early T cells in non-severe SARS-CoV-2 infection. Across the whole study: The sequenced material was bulk RNA from unsorted whole blood, and its chains were unpaired.

V gave up 2 bases and J gave up 9 bases, with 14 bases separating them. This CDR3 has 14 amino acids. In germline, CDR1 is MDHEN, CDR2 SYDVKM. TCRdb reprocessed the 5' RACE reads with MiXCR, giving one entry per CDR3 protein. The table includes tens of thousands of distinct CDR3 sequences, about 15% detected once. This specimen was whole blood, taken at baseline. This chain connects TRBV28 to TRBJ2-4; D is undetermined. This clonotype was obtained from an adult who was a healthcare worker with PCR-confirmed SARS-CoV-2 infection or an uninfected control (not recorded which). CDR3 coding DNA: TGTGCCAGCAGTTTAGGGAAAGACCTTGGCATTCAGTACTTC. Protein sequence: CASSLGKDLGIQYF.